A single sample is the source of the 25 T cell receptor beta chains below, sequenced in a study of OX40 agonist ivuxolimab in advanced cancers. The assay was immunoSEQ multiplex PCR, and TCRdb's table has in-frame clones only and misses some. This sample has fewer than 45,000 clones; 80% to 90% occur once, and the top ten carry roughly 0.55%. The sample in question was CD4+ or CD8+ T cells sorted from blood, obtained in a trial of the OX40 agonist ivuxolimab. The receptors stem from an adult with an advanced solid tumor such as melanoma, head and neck, liver or kidney cancer.

This chain connects TRBV6-5 to TRBJ2-7, with TRBD1 matching 9 bases. The J call is uncertain, as TRBJ2-5 better fits the DNA end. The CDR3 has 13 residues. The germline gives CDR1 MNHEY, CDR2 SVGAGI. CDR3 sequence: CASRTGGQETQYF. The CDR3 coding sequence is TGTGCCAGCAGGACAGGGGGGCAAGAGACCCAGTACTTC.

This chain joins TRBV9 and TRBJ2-7; D might be TRBD2 (5 bases). This CDR3 has 15 amino acids. V lost 4 bases to trimming and J lost 2 bases, with 16 bases between them. Germline V gives CDR1 SGDLS, CDR2 YYNGEE. The CDR3 region is CASSSEGTLTYEQYF. CDR3 DNA: TGTGCCAGCAGCTCCGAGGGAACCCTCACCTACGAGCAGTACTTC.

The CDR3 sequence: CASSFLSMSYEQYF. The CDR3 DNA sequence: TGTGCCAGCAGCTTTCTCTCAATGTCCTACGAGCAGTACTTC. The rearrangement links TRBV7-9 to TRBJ2-7; D ambiguous. This CDR3 has 14 amino acids. CDR1 is SEHNR and CDR2 is FQNEAQ in the germline V gene (reference sequence). Trimming took 3 bases from V and 1 from J, leaving 10 bases between them.

This clone was recorded only once. The J gene is TRBJ2-1, the V gene TRBV7-9; tentatively, D is TRBD1 (6 bases). V was shortened by 1 base and J by 14 bases, with 21 bases between the two germline ends. There are 15 residues in the CDR3. Germline V gene sequence: CDR1 SEHNR, CDR2 FQNEAQ (reference sequence). DNA for the CDR3: TGTGCCAGCAGCTTAGGTCTAGTGGGGGCACTTTGGGAGTTCTTC. Its protein is CASSLGLVGALWEFF.

V gene TRBV2 combines with J gene TRBJ1-1; D uncertain. V lost 6 bases to trimming and J lost 1 base, with 6 bases between them. CDR1 is SNHLY, CDR2 FYNNEI, per germline. The CDR3 covers 12 residues. The CDR3 DNA is TGTGCCAGCAGGAGAGGGAACACTGAAGCTTTCTTT. It encodes CASRRGNTEAFF.

The V and J genes are TRBV9 and TRBJ2-7, with a weak D call TRBD1 (5 bases). V lost 4 bases to trimming and J lost 3 bases, with 14 bases between them. The CDR3 contains 14 residues. The germline V gene has CDR1 SGDLS and CDR2 YYNGEE. CDR3 sequence (DNA): TGTGCCAGCAGCTCCCGGCAGGGCGGCTACGAGCAGTACTTC. Translation gives CASSSRQGGYEQYF.

This clone was seen only once. The V and J genes are TRBV2 and TRBJ1-4; D possibly corresponds to TRBD1 (6 bases). Trimming left V 5 bases short and J 7 bases short, with 14 bases between. Germline CDR1 and CDR2: SNHLY and FYNNEI. This CDR3 region has 14 residues. For the CDR3, the DNA is TGTGCCAGCAGTCTAGGGGGGGACCCTGAAAAACTGTTTTTT. Its translation is CASSLGGDPEKLFF.

This chain uses TRBV5-1 with TRBJ2-5, with a possible D match to TRBD1 (6 bases). The CDR3 totals 13 residues. V was shortened by 3 bases and J by 5 bases, with 11 bases between the two germline ends. CDR1 is SGHRS, CDR2 YFSETQ, per germline. In nucleotides, the CDR3 is TGCGCCAGCAGCTCCAGGGGATACGAGACCCAGTACTTC. It yields the protein CASSSRGYETQYF.

CDR3 sequence (DNA): TGTGCCACCAAGGACAGTTATAATTCACCCCTCCACTTT. The encoded protein is CATKDSYNSPLHF. The chain couples TRBV15 to TRBJ1-6; possibly TRBD1 for D (6 bases). The CDR3 covers 13 residues. V was shortened by 7 bases and J by 4 bases, with 8 bases between the two germline ends. Germline-derived CDR1 and CDR2 are LNHNV and YYDKDF (reference sequence). Filled out from reference TRBV15 and TRBJ1-6, the complete variable domain reads DAMVIQNPRYQVTQFGKPVTLSCSQTLNHNVMYWYQQKSSQAPKLLFHYYDKDFNNEADTPDNFQSRRPNTSFCFLDIRSPGLGDTAMYLCATKDSYNSPLHFGNGTRLTVT.

This clone has only a few counts. The chain has TRBV18 and TRBJ1-2; unclear D gene. The V gene's germline CDR1 is KGHSH and CDR2 LQKENI. Between the trimmed V and J ends, which lost 6 bases and 2 bases, there was a span of 7 bases. There are 12 residues in the CDR3. CDR3 sequence (DNA): TGTGCCAGCTCCCCAGACAACTATGGCTACACCTTC. It yields the protein CASSPDNYGYTF.

A word on this clone: The final CDR3 position lacks the conserved phenylalanine or tryptophan, pointing to a likely read error. The chain recombines TRBV6-5 with TRBJ1-6, with a possible D match to TRBD1 (5 bases). CDR3 length: 14 amino acids. V was trimmed by 6 bases and J by 2 bases, leaving 8 bases between them. CDR1 is MNHEY and CDR2 is SVGAGI in the germline V gene. The CDR3 protein is CASSPGPYNSPLHL. The CDR3 coding sequence is TGTGCCAGCAGCCCGGGGCCCTATAATTCACCCCTCCACCTT.

This CDR3 is CASSPWEGENTEAFF. The CDR3 DNA sequence: TGTGCCAGCAGTCCTTGGGAAGGGGAGAACACTGAAGCTTTCTTT. The chain has TRBV4-2 and TRBJ1-1; D perhaps matches TRBD1 (5 bases). Germline values: CDR1 LGHNA, CDR2 YNFKEQ. The V end was cut by 6 bases, the J end by 1 base, with 15 bases between. CDR3 size: 15 residues.

V is TRBV6-6 and J is TRBJ2-3, with D hard to call. Germline assignment: CDR1 MNHNY and CDR2 SVGAGI (reference sequence). Deletions cut 6 bases from V and 6 bases from J, with 10 bases between. The CDR3 runs 12 residues. DNA of the CDR3: TGTGCCAGCAGAGCCGGACGGGATACGCAGTATTTT. Protein: CASRAGRDTQYF.

The J gene is TRBJ2-2, the V gene TRBV9, with D possibly matching TRBD1 (5 bases). V lost 1 base, J lost 5 bases, and 9 bases lay in between. The CDR3 loop spans 14 amino acids. The germline V gene encodes CDR1 SGDLS and CDR2 YYNGEE. The CDR3 spells CASSVQGSTGELFF. CDR3 coding DNA: TGTGCCAGCAGCGTACAGGGCTCGACCGGGGAGCTGTTTTTT. The full variable domain, in which reference TRBV9 and TRBJ2-2 provide the parts outside the CDR3, is DSGVTQTPKHLITATGQRVTLRCSPRSGDLSVYWYQQSLDQGLQFLIQYYNGEERAKGNILERFSAQQFPDLHSELNLSSLELGDSALYFCASSVQGSTGELFFGEGSRLTVL.

This clone was recorded once. The chain combines TRBV5-6 with TRBJ2-2, with unresolved D. V lost 1 base, J lost 3 bases, and 10 bases lay in between. The CDR3 loop spans 15 amino acids. Germline loops: CDR1 SGHDT, CDR2 YYEEEE. The DNA for the CDR3 is TGTGCCAGCAGCTTGTTAGGGCCGTACACCGGGGAGCTGTTTTTT. Translating it yields CASSLLGPYTGELFF.

V is TRBV28 and J is TRBJ1-2; TRBD1 agrees at 9 bases. The germline V gene has CDR1 MDHEN and CDR2 SYDVKM. This CDR3 comprises 14 residues. V was clipped by 2 bases and J by 7 bases; unmatched bases: 5. The CDR3 nucleotides are TGTGCCAGCAGTTTAGGGACAGGGAAAAGTGGCTACACCTTC. It translates to CASSLGTGKSGYTF.

The V call is TRBV5-1, the J call TRBJ2-7; possible D gene TRBD1, 6 bases. The CDR3 contains 14 residues. Germline V gives CDR1 SGHRS, CDR2 YFSETQ. The ends were cut back, 2 bases at V and 4 bases at J, with 13 bases in the middle. Here the CDR3 DNA reads TGCGCCAGCAGCTTATACCCACAGGGTTACGAGCAGTACTTC. Translation: CASSLYPQGYEQYF. Based on the CDR3 plus reference TRBV5-1 and TRBJ2-7, the full variable domain is KAGVTQTPRYLIKTRGQQVTLSCSPISGHRSVSWYQQTPGQGLQFLFEYFSETQRNKGNFPGRFSGRQFSNSRSEMNVSTLELGDSALYLCASSLYPQGYEQYFGPGTRLTVT.

V and J are TRBV6-6 and TRBJ1-2; D may be TRBD1 (5 bases). Germline V CDR1 and CDR2: MNHNY, SVGAGI (reference sequence). V was pared by 5 bases and J by 5 bases, with 21 bases between. There are 16 residues in the CDR3. The CDR3 DNA is TGTGCCAGCAGTAACCAAGACAGTCCCTCTATATATGGCTACACCTTC. Translated, it gives CASSNQDSPSIYGYTF.

The chain joins TRBV11-2 to TRBJ1-1, with 7 bases identical to TRBD1. The CDR3 is 15 amino acids. CDR1 and CDR2 from the germline V gene are SGHAT and FQNNGV. V shed 1 base, J shed 3 bases, and the junction held 5 bases outside the gene matches. This chain's CDR3 is CASSLATQGDTEAFF. CDR3 sequence (DNA): TGTGCCAGCAGCTTAGCGACGCAGGGGGACACTGAAGCTTTCTTT.

The chain is built from TRBV11-2 and TRBJ1-2; 7 bases align to TRBD1. Germline CDR1 SGHAT, CDR2 FQNNGV. The trim removed 6 bases at V and 5 bases at J, leaving 9 bases unmatched. The CDR3 is 14 amino acids. CDR3 region: CASRPLRDSYGYTF. The CDR3 DNA reads as TGTGCCAGCAGACCCCTGCGGGACAGTTATGGCTACACCTTC.

This chain joins TRBV5-5 and TRBJ1-1; D unresolved. The ends were cut back, 0 bases at V and 6 bases at J, with 12 bases in the middle. Germline V gives CDR1 SGHKS, CDR2 YYEKEE (reference sequence). The CDR3 runs 14 residues. The CDR3 here is CASSLEAAQPEAFF. DNA for the CDR3: TGTGCCAGCAGCTTGGAGGCAGCGCAACCTGAAGCTTTCTTT.

This clone was recorded only once. The chain is built from TRBV7-3 and TRBJ1-2; 7 bases match TRBD1. This CDR3 has 13 residues. CDR1 SGHTA and CDR2 FQGTGA come from the germline V gene. With V trimmed by 5 bases and J by 8 bases, 8 bases remained unmatched. CDR3 nucleotide sequence: TGTGCCAGCAGCCCCACAACAGGGGACGGCTACACCTTC. Protein sequence: CASSPTTGDGYTF.

The chain combines TRBV5-8 with TRBJ2-4; maybe TRBD2 (5 bases). The V end lost 6 bases, the J end lost 0 bases, and 16 bases lay between the germline ends. Looked up from germline, CDR1 is SGHTS and CDR2 is YDEGEE. This CDR3 contains 16 residues. CDR3: CASTRLSGKAKNIQYF. CDR3 DNA: TGTGCCAGCACCCGCTTATCGGGGAAAGCCAAAAACATTCAGTACTTC.

The chain joins TRBV4-2 to TRBJ1-6, with 8 bases identical to TRBD1. V trimming: 4 bases; J trimming: 9 bases; junction bases outside the gene matches: 11. The germline V gene encodes CDR1 LGHNA and CDR2 YNFKEQ. The CDR3 consists of 16 residues. The CDR3 bases are TGTGCCAGCAGCCCCCGGACAGGGTCGGGGCTTTCACCCCTCCACTTT. Translating it yields CASSPRTGSGLSPLHF.

As for this clone: The conserved closing phenylalanine or tryptophan is absent in this CDR3, likely reflecting a read error. The rearrangement uses TRBV6-5 and TRBJ1-6; TRBD1 is a possible D gene (5 bases). This CDR3 has 13 residues. Germline V gene lookup returns CDR1 MNHEY and CDR2 SVGAGI. Trimming took off 6 bases at V and 10 bases at J, with 13 bases between the two ends. The CDR3 sequence is CASRAGGGSPLHL. CDR3 DNA: TGTGCCAGCAGGGCGGGGGGAGGATCACCCCTCCACCTT.